The sequence of this T cell receptor beta chain was determined in a study of identical twins. Study observations and caveats: Among monozygotic twins, out-of-frame TCR alpha sharing exceeded what models predicted. With abundant cord blood beta clonotypes, insertions were fewer; memory repertoires showed no such pattern. When twins shared out-of-frame alpha sequences, those sequences had excess low generation probability.

This clonotype was detected many times. Its target is unknown. TCRdb reprocessed the 5' RACE reads with MiXCR, giving one entry per CDR3 protein. In the table there are 450,000 or so distinct CDR3 sequences, over 11% of which are singletons. The CDR3 runs 13 residues. CDR1 and CDR2 (germline): MNHNY, SVGAGI (reference sequence). The same specimen was also included in a second study, on yellow fever vaccine responses in identical twins. Per that paper: Reportedly, the T cell response mounted by twins to vaccine seemed partly convergent, partly personalized.

The sequence derives from a woman under 30 in good health. Sequenced sample: CD4+ T cells sorted from blood. The chain has TRBV6-6 and TRBJ2-3; TRBD2 agrees at 7 bases. CDR3 amino acids: CGTGTTHTDTQYF. In DNA form, the CDR3 reads TGTGGTACCGGGACTACCCACACAGATACGCAGTATTTT.